This TCR beta chain is drawn from a study of OX40 agonist ivuxolimab in advanced cancers. The table came from immunoSEQ multiplex PCR; TCRdb's copy has only in-frame clones and leaves some out. The sample contains 50,000 to 65,000 clones, approximately 91% of which appear only once. The V and J ends lost 2 bases and 4 bases respectively, with 8 bases between them. There are 13 residues in the CDR3. CDR1 and CDR2 (germline): LNHDA, SQIVND (reference sequence). Sequencing was performed on CD4+ or CD8+ T cells sorted from blood, taken in a trial of the OX40 agonist ivuxolimab. The chain joins TRBV19 to TRBJ1-2, with D unclear. The sequence was obtained from an adult with an advanced solid tumor such as melanoma, head and neck, liver or kidney cancer. The CDR3 reads CASSISQIYGYTF. The CDR3 DNA follows: TGTGCCAGTAGTATAAGTCAGATCTATGGCTACACCTTC.